The clone carrying this T cell receptor beta chain has a single count. Authors' analysis steps: Cell counts per sample came from amplifying reference gene primers. Assay used: immunoSEQ multiplex PCR; TCRdb lists only in-frame clones, some missing. V and J calls plus clone size are reproduced from that table; the DNA served to infer D and trimming. This sample has about 320,000 clones; roughly 85% occur once, and the top ten carry approximately 7.6%. These data come from a study of blood T cell repertoires in COVID-19. Turning to the study itself: The cDNA or gDNA used as material had been derived from T cells, B-cell-depleted T cells, or PBMCs.

The ends were cut back, 3 bases at V and 0 bases at J, with 8 bases in the middle. From germline, CDR1 is SEHNR and CDR2 FQNEAQ (reference sequence). CDR3 length: 14 amino acids. The source of this sequence is a human donor in a cohort sampled during active COVID-19. The sample comprised peripheral blood. The J gene is TRBJ1-1, the V gene TRBV7-9; possibly TRBD1 for D (5 bases). Here the CDR3 reads CASSFPGMNTEAFF. The CDR3, as DNA: TGTGCCAGCAGCTTCCCAGGGATGAACACTGAAGCTTTCTTT.